This TCR beta chain was captured in a study of blood T cell repertoires in COVID-19. Across the whole study: Both acute and convalescent COVID-19 samples were obtained from the United States, Italy and Spain. The analysed material was cDNA or gDNA that came from T cells, B-cell-depleted T cells, or PBMCs.

Unmatched junction bases numbered 5, after V lost 8 bases and J lost 9 bases. From germline, CDR1 is WSHSY and CDR2 SAAADI. The CDR3 contains 13 residues. Original processing methods: How many nucleated cells were present was estimated from reference gene primer amplification. The protocol was immunoSEQ multiplex PCR, while the TCRdb copy is restricted to in-frame clones and leaves out a portion. V and J calls and clone size follow that table, whereas D and trimming were derived from the DNA. The repertoire holds just over 95,000 clones, with roughly 89% as singletons. The chain is built from TRBV10-2 and TRBJ1-6, with 9 positions matching TRBD1. The sequence was obtained from a human donor in a cohort sampled during active COVID-19. Sequenced sample: peripheral blood. The CDR3, as DNA: TGCGCCAGCGGGGGGGACAGGGCTTCACCCCTCCACTTT. Amino acids: CASGGDRASPLHF.